This T cell receptor (beta chain) is drawn from a study of blood T cell repertoires in COVID-19. Study context: There were acute and convalescent COVID-19 samples, and they came from the United States, Italy and Spain. The cDNA or gDNA used as material had been derived from T cells, B-cell-depleted T cells, or PBMCs.

In the original processing: Reference gene primers were amplified, and this amplification served to estimate nucleated cell counts. Assay used: immunoSEQ multiplex PCR; TCRdb lists only in-frame clones, some missing. V, J and clone size derive from that table, while D and trimming were established from the DNA sequence. Of some 65,000 clones listed, 85% to 90% are singletons. V was clipped by 1 base and J by 2 bases; unmatched bases: 3. CDR1 is KGHSH, CDR2 LQKENI, per germline. The CDR3 sequence is 17 residues long. The chain uses TRBV18 and TRBJ2-3; 13 nucleotides match TRBD2. The specimen sequenced was peripheral blood. This sequence was found in a man aged 80 or over with acute or convalescent COVID-19. CDR3 in amino acids: CASSPRTSGSFTDTQYF. In DNA, the CDR3 is TGTGCCAGCTCACCACGGACTAGCGGGAGTTTCACAGATACGCAGTATTTT.